The 20 T cell receptor beta chains given below trace back to one sample, sequenced in a study of blood T cells in healthy people across ages. The authors ran a second PCR of about 7 to 11 cycles using a sample-barcoded 5' primer and a J-beta primer mix. One entry per CDR3 protein results from TCRdb running MiXCR on the 5' RACE reads. This repertoire shows approximately 1,700,000 distinct CDR3 sequences, approximately 40% found once; its top ten account for more than 20%. Sequencing was done on a sample of blood. These receptors came from a human donor in good health.

The chain carries TRBV11-2 and TRBJ2-1; D is ambiguous. Germline loops: CDR1 SGHAT, CDR2 FQNNGV. V was clipped by 5 bases and J by 9 bases, with 17 bases between them. This CDR3 is 14 amino acids long. The CDR3: CASSPFRPRSEQFF. Written as DNA, the CDR3 is TGTGCCAGCAGCCCTTTCAGGCCCCGGAGTGAGCAGTTCTTC.

This clonotype was found a few times. The chain uses TRBV20-1 and TRBJ1-2; the match to TRBD1 covers 9 bases. J lost 6 bases, V lost 6 bases, and 11 bases had no gene match. This CDR3 contains 14 residues. Per germline, CDR1 DFQATT and CDR2 SNEGSKA (reference sequence). DNA for the CDR3: TGCAGTGCAACCCCACAGGGGGCGTGGGATGGCTACACCTTC. Translated: CSATPQGAWDGYTF.

This clonotype turned up a few times. The gene calls are TRBV20-1 and TRBJ2-6; D gene unclear. The CDR3 spans 15 residues. Germline V gene sequence: CDR1 DFQATT, CDR2 SNEGSKA (reference sequence). V lost 2 bases and J lost 0, with 8 bases in between. CDR3 nucleotides: TGCAGTGCTAGACTTATGTCCTCTGGGGCCAACGTCCTGACTTTC. Its translation: CSARLMSSGANVLTF.

The count of this clonotype is one. This chain joins TRBV4-3 and TRBJ1-1, with D unclear. V was cut by 2 bases and J by 0 bases, with 7 bases left in between. The CDR3 spans 14 residues. Germline V gives CDR1 LGHNA, CDR2 YSLEER. CDR3 amino acids: CASSQLDMNTEAFF. The DNA for the CDR3 is TGCGCCAGCAGCCAATTAGACATGAACACTGAAGCTTTCTTT.

The chain employs TRBV6-1 and TRBJ1-5; weak D call: TRBD1 (6 bases). Germline-derived CDR1 and CDR2 are MNHNS and SASEGT. V lost 8 bases and J lost 7, with 15 bases in between. The CDR3 covers 13 residues. The CDR3 DNA is TGTGCCAGCGCACTACAGGGCGGGCAGCCCCAGCATTTT. The encoded protein is CASALQGGQPQHF.

V is TRBV12-3 or TRBV12-4 and J is TRBJ2-7; D is possibly TRBD1 (7 bases). This CDR3 has 22 amino acids. The V end was cut by 6 bases, the J end by 0 bases, with 36 bases between. DNA of the CDR3: TGTGCCAGCAGAACCTATGGCGGGGAGCCTCCGAACTCCGGGGACAGCTCCTACGAGCAGTACTTC. Translation: CASRTYGGEPPNSGDSSYEQYF.

Comments on this clonotype: The junction does not match germline at one end; this may be a read error. The chain joins TRBV12-3 or TRBV12-4 to TRBJ2-7; 8 bases align to TRBD2. The CDR3 has 13 amino acids. The CDR3 protein is CASSLVSGVRGFF. CDR3 DNA: TGTGCTAGCAGTTTGGTTAGCGGGGTGAGAGGGTTCTTC.

The sample holds one count of this clonotype. This rearrangement joins TRBV7-9 to TRBJ2-7; TRBD2 aligns across 12 bases. CDR1 and CDR2 (germline): SEHNR, FQNEAQ (reference sequence). Losses at the gene ends were 4 bases for V and 7 bases for J; bases not matched to a gene: 11. The CDR3 length is 16 residues. The CDR3 reads CASSSLAGGSPNEQYF. The CDR3 coding sequence is TGTGCCAGCAGCTCGCTAGCGGGGGGGTCTCCAAATGAGCAGTACTTC.

J is TRBJ2-2 and V is TRBV29-1; 7 bases are shared with TRBD1. Germline trimming cut 5 bases from V and 6 bases from J; bases unmatched to any gene: 6. Germline CDR1 is SQVTM and CDR2 is ANQGSEA. The CDR3 sequence is 13 residues long. CDR3 amino acids: CSVWDSISGELFF. CDR3 in DNA: TGCAGCGTTTGGGACAGCATATCCGGGGAGCTGTTTTTT.

This clonotype has only a few counts. This chain joins TRBV7-9 and TRBJ1-1, with D possibly matching TRBD1 (5 bases). Trimming cost V 0 bases and J 0 bases, with 8 bases left between them. Germline V gene sequence: CDR1 SEHNR, CDR2 FQNEAQ (reference sequence). The CDR3 contains 15 residues. The CDR3 sequence: CASSLAWGVNTEAFF. DNA for the CDR3: TGTGCCAGCAGCTTAGCGTGGGGGGTGAACACTGAAGCTTTCTTT.

The CDR3 DNA sequence: TGCAGTGCTAGAGCCGCCGGGACATACCCCTATGGCTACACCTTC. Amino acids: CSARAAGTYPYGYTF. The chain is built from TRBV20-1 and TRBJ1-2; D may be TRBD1 (6 bases). The CDR3 covers 15 residues. The germline V gene encodes CDR1 DFQATT and CDR2 SNEGSKA (reference sequence). Trimming took off 1 base at V and 4 bases at J, with 16 bases between the two ends.

V is TRBV7-8 and J is TRBJ1-1; 12 positions agree with TRBD1. The CDR3 length is 14 residues. CDR1 is SGHVS and CDR2 is FQNEAQ in the germline V gene. V lost 5 bases, J lost 4 bases, and 2 bases stayed unmatched. The CDR3 sequence: CASSGTGGPTEAFF. DNA of the CDR3: TGTGCCAGCAGCGGGACAGGGGGCCCCACTGAAGCTTTCTTT.

The V call is TRBV29-1, the J call TRBJ1-2; D might be TRBD1 (6 bases). CDR1 SQVTM and CDR2 ANQGSEA come from the germline V gene. V dropped 1 base and J dropped 11 bases, with 11 bases sitting between them. CDR3 size: 11 residues. CDR3 coding DNA: TGCAGCGTTGAAGCAGGGGAGGTATACACCTTC. Protein product: CSVEAGEVYTF.

J is TRBJ1-1 and V is TRBV6-6, with no clear D. The CDR3 loop spans 12 amino acids. Per the germline V gene, CDR1 is MNHNY and CDR2 is SVGAGI (reference sequence). V was cut by 5 bases and J by 3 bases, with 7 bases left in between. The CDR3 is CASSEDHTEAFF. DNA of the CDR3: TGTGCCAGCAGTGAGGATCACACTGAAGCTTTCTTT.

This sequence joins TRBV27 and TRBJ2-5; TRBD1 matches at 10 bases. The J call may be mistaken, given a closer DNA end match to TRBJ2-7. The germline V gene encodes CDR1 MNHEY and CDR2 SMNVEV (reference sequence). The CDR3 consists of 16 residues. CDR3 in DNA: TGTGCCAGCAGCTCCCTCCGGGACAGGGGACTCTACGAGCAGTACTTC. This codes for CASSSLRDRGLYEQYF.

In the case of this clonotype: The junction does not match germline at one end; this may be a read error. The chain employs TRBV24-1 and TRBJ1-5; D remains unclear. Germline CDR1 KGHDR, CDR2 SFDVKD. The CDR3 has 14 amino acids. CDR3 bases: TGTGCCACCAGTGATTTCCGAAGCAATCAGCCCCGGCATTTT. Its protein is CATSDFRSNQPRHF.

This clonotype has just a few counts. The chain couples TRBV9 to TRBJ2-3, with D hard to call. CDR3 length: 15 residues. V was pared by 0 bases and J by 0 bases, with 8 bases between. Germline CDR1 is SGDLS and CDR2 is YYNGEE. In DNA form, the CDR3 reads TGTGCCAGCAGCGTAGTAGATGCAAGCACAGATACGCAGTATTTT. This translates into CASSVVDASTDTQYF.

The chain links TRBV20-1 to TRBJ2-7; tentative D call: TRBD1 (6 bases). The end of the DNA aligns better with TRBJ2-5, so the J call may be wrong. This CDR3 is 14 amino acids long. Looked up from germline, CDR1 is DFQATT and CDR2 is SNEGSKA (reference sequence). For the CDR3, the DNA is TGCAGTGCTATATACCAGAACAGGGCTGAGACCCAGTACTTC. The encoded protein is CSAIYQNRAETQYF.

The chain joins TRBV6-5 to TRBJ1-1, with D perhaps TRBD1 (5 bases). V was shortened by 8 bases and J by 1 base, with 11 bases between the two germline ends. CDR1 is MNHEY and CDR2 is SVGAGI in the germline V gene. The CDR3 has 13 amino acids. The DNA of the CDR3 is TGTGCCAGCTGGCAGGGCGAGAACACTGAAGCTTTCTTT. Encoded protein: CASWQGENTEAFF.

Regarding this clonotype: A read error is possible here, since a much larger clone lies one base away. The chain uses TRBV7-9 and TRBJ2-3; D tentatively reads TRBD1 or TRBD2 (5 bases each). The germline V gene encodes CDR1 SEHNR and CDR2 FQNEAQ (reference sequence). The CDR3 loop spans 14 amino acids. CDR3 amino acids: CARDDYHGADTRYF. The CDR3 nucleotides read TGTGCCAGAGATGACTACCACGGGGCAGATACGCGGTATTTT.